The sequence of this T cell receptor (beta chain) was determined in a study of PD-L1 blockade in urothelial cancer. This clone was counted only a few times. Profiling relied on immunoSEQ multiplex PCR, and the TCRdb table lists in-frame clones only, not all of them. Of 70,000 to 75,000 clones in the sample, about 88% were seen once. There are 10 residues in the CDR3. The V gene lost 10 bases and the J gene lost 3 bases, with 6 bases spanning the gap. Per the germline V gene, CDR1 is MDHEN and CDR2 is SYDVKM. This rearrangement joins TRBV28 to TRBJ1-2; no definite D call. The material sequenced was PBMCs, taken around atezolizumab (anti-PD-L1) treatment. This sequence was found in a man aged 60-69 years with urothelial cancer. As DNA, the CDR3 is TGTGCCACTTCGGACTATGGCTACACCTTC. Amino acid sequence: CATSDYGYTF.